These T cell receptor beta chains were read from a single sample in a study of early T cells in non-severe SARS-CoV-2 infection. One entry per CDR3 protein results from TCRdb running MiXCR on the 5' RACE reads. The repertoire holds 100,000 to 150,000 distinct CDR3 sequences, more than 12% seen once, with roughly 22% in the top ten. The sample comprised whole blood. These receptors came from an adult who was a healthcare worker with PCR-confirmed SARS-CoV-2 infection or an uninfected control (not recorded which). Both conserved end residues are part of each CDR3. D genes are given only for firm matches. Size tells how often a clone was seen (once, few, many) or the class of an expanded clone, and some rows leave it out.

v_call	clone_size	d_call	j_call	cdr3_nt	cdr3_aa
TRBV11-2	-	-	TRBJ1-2	TGTGCCAGCAGCCACCCACCTAGTCCGGCCTACACCTTC	CASSHPPSPAYTF
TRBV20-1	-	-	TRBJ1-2	TGCAGTGCTAGAGATGGGGGGAACTATGGCTACACCTTC	CSARDGGNYGYTF
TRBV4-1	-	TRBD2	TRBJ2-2	TGCGCCAGCAGCCAACCCACCCTAGCGGGGGCAACCGGGGAGCTGTTTTTT	CASSQPTLAGATGELFF
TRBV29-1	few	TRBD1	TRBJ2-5	TGCAGCGTTATGACAGGGGGCTTGGAGACCCAGTACTTC	CSVMTGGLETQYF
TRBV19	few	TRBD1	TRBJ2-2	TGTGCCAGTAGTAACAGGGGCGTTTCTAACACCGGGGAGCTGTTTTTT	CASSNRGVSNTGELFF
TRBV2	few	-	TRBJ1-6	TGTGCCAGCAGTGACCAGGGTGTGGCAGGGTTTAATTCACCCCTCCACTTT	CASSDQGVAGFNSPLHF
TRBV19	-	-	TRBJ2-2	TGTGCCAGTAGTACCCCCCCGGCAGGGGAGCTGTTTTTT	CASSTPPAGELFF
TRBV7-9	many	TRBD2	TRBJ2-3	TGTGCCAGCAGCGCCGGGACTAGCGGCACAGATACGCAGTATTTT	CASSAGTSGTDTQYF
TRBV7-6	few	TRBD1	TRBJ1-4	TGTGCCAGCAGCAACCGTGCGGGACAGGGAAATGAAAAACTGTTTTTT	CASSNRAGQGNEKLFF
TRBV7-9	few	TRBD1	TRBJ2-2	TGTGCCGGACAGGGTCCTCCGAACACCGGGGAGCTGTTTTTT	CAGQGPPNTGELFF
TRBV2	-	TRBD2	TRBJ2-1	TGTGCCAGCAGTCTGACGGGCGGGGGAAGCTCCTACAATGAGCAGTTCTTC	CASSLTGGGSSYNEQFF
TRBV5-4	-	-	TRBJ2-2	TGTGCCAGCACCCCACCCGGGGGCACCGGGGAGCTGTTTTTT	CASTPPGGTGELFF
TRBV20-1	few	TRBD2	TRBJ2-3	TGCAGTGCTAGCGTAGCGGGGTTCACAGATACGCAGTATTTT	CSASVAGFTDTQYF
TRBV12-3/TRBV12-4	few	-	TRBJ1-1	TGTGCCAGCAAGCCCCCTCCCTCCCTGGACAGTAACACTGAAGCTTTCTTT	CASKPPPSLDSNTEAFF
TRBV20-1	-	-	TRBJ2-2	TGCAGTGCTAGTTCAGGGATCGGCACCGGGGAGCTGTTTTTT	CSASSGIGTGELFF
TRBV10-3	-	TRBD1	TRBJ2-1	TGTGCCATCAGTGAGTCTACCCCGGGACAGGTGAACAATGAGCAGTTCTTC	CAISESTPGQVNNEQFF
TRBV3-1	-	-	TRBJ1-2	TGTGCCAGCAGCCCGGACAGTACCTATGGCTACACCTTC	CASSPDSTYGYTF
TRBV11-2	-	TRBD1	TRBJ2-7	TGTGCCAGCAGCGTCACAGGGGCTAACGAGCAGTACTTC	CASSVTGANEQYF
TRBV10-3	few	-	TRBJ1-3	TGTGCCATCAGTGAGGGCGGACACACCATATATTTT	CAISEGGHTIYF
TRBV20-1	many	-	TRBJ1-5	TGCAGTGCTAGAGATTGGCGCAGGGGAGATCAGCCCCAGCATTTT	CSARDWRRGDQPQHF
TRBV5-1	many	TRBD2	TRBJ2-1	TGCGCCAGCAGCTTGGCCGGGACTAGCTCCTACAATGAGCAGTTCTTC	CASSLAGTSSYNEQFF
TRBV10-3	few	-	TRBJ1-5	TGTGCCATCAGTGAGTCGACATCTAATCAGCCCCAGCATTTT	CAISESTSNQPQHF
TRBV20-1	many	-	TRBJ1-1	TGCAGTGCAAGAGATTCCCGCACTGAAGCTTTCTTT	CSARDSRTEAFF
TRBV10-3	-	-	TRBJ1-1	TGTGCCATCAGTGAGCGGGGATTGGACACTGAAGCTTTCTTT	CAISERGLDTEAFF
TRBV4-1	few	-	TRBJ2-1	TGCGCCAGCAGCCCTGGGGGGAGAGCTGAGCAGTTCTTC	CASSPGGRAEQFF
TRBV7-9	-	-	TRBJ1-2	TGTGTCAGCAGTTTAAGAGGCGGCTACACCTTC	CVSSLRGGYTF
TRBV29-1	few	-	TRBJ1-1	TGCAGCGTCAGGACAGCCGGGGACACTGAAGCTTTCTTT	CSVRTAGDTEAFF
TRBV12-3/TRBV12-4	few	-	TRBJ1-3	TGTGCCAGCAGCTCCAGAAACACCATATATTTT	CASSSRNTIYF
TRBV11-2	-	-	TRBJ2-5	TGTGCCAGCCTCCAGACCACGGGGGCCAGAGAGACCCAGTACTTC	CASLQTTGARETQYF
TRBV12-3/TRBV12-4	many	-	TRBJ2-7	TGTGCCAGCAGTTTATGGGGATTATACGAGCAGTACTTC	CASSLWGLYEQYF
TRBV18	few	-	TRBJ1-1	TGTGCCAGCTCTCTGGACGAGAACACTGAAGCTTTCTTT	CASSLDENTEAFF
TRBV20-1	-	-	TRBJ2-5	TGCAGTGCTAGCGAGCAAGAGACCCAGTACTTC	CSASEQETQYF
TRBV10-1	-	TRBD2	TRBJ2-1	TGCGCCAGCTCCGGCGGGGGGAATGAGCAGTTCTTC	CASSGGGNEQFF
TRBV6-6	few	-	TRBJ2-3	TGTGCCAGCAGTTACGGGACGGCCACAGATACGCAGTATTTT	CASSYGTATDTQYF
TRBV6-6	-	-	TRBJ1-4	TGTGCCAGCAGAATGGGGGGCCAGGGGGAAAAACTGTTTTTT	CASRMGGQGEKLFF
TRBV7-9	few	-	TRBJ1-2	TGTGCCAGCAGCTTAGGCTGGGATGCCAACGTCTATGGCTACACCTTC	CASSLGWDANVYGYTF
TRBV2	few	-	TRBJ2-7	TGTGCCAGCAAACAGGGTAGCGAGCAGTACTTC	CASKQGSEQYF
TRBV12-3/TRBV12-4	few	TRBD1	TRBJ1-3	TGTGCCAGCAGCCAGACAGGGGTGTCCCTTGGAAACACCATATATTTT	CASSQTGVSLGNTIYF
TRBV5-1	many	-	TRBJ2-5	TGCGCCAGCAGCATCTCAGGGCAAGTGGAGACCCAGTACTTC	CASSISGQVETQYF
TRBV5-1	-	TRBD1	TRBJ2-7	TGCGCCAGCAGCCCTCAGTCGACAGGGGGATCCTACGAGCAGTACTTC	CASSPQSTGGSYEQYF